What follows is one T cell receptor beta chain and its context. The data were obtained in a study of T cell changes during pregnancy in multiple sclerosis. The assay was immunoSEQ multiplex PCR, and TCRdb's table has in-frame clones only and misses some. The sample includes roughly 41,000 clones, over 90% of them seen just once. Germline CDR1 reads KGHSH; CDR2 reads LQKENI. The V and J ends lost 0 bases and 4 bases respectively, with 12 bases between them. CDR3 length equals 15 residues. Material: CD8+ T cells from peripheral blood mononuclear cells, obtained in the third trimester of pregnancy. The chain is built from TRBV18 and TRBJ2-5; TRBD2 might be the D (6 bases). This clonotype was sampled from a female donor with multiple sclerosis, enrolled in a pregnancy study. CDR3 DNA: TGTGCCAGCTCACCACCTAGCGGACGGGGAGAGACCCAGTACTTC. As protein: CASSPPSGRGETQYF. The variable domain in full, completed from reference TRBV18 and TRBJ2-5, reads NAGVMQNPRHLVRRRGQEARLRCSPMKGHSHVYWYRQLPEEGLKFMVYLQKENIIDESGMPKERFSAEFPKEGPSILRIQQVVRGDSAAYFCASSPPSGRGETQYFGPGTRLLVL.